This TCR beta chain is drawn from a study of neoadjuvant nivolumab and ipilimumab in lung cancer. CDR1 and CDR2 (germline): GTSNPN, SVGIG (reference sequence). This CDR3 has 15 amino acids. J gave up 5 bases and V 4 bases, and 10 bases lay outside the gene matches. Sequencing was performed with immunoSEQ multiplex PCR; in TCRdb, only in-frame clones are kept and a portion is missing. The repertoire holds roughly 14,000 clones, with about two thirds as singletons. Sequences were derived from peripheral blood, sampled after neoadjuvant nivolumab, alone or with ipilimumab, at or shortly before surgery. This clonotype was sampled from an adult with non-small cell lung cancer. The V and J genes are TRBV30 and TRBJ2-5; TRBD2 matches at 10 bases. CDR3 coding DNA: TGTGCCTGGAAGGACAGCGGGAGGGCCCAGGAGACCCAGTACTTC. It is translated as CAWKDSGRAQETQYF.